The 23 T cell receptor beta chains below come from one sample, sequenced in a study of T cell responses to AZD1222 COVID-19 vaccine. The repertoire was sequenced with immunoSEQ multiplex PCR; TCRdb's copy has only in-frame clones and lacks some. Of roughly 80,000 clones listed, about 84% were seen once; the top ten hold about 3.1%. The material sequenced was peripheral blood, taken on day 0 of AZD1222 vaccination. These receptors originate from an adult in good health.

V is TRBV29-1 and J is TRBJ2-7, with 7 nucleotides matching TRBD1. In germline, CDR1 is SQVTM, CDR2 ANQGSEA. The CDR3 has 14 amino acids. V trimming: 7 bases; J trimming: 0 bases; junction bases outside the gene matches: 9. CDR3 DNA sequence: TGCAGCGGGACTCGGGACAGTAACTCCTACGAGCAGTACTTC. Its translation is CSGTRDSNSYEQYF.

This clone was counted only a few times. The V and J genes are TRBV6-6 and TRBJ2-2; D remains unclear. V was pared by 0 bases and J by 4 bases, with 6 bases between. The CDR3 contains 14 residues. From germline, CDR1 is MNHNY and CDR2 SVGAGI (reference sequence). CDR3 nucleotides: TGTGCCAGCAGTTACTCAGTATCCACCGGGGAGCTGTTTTTT. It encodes CASSYSVSTGELFF.

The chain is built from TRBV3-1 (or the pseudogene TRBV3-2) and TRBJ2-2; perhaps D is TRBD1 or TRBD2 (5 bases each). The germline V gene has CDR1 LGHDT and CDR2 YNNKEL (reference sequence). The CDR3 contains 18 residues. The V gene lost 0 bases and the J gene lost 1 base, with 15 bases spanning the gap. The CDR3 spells CASSQERGEIGNTGELFF. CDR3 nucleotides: TGTGCCAGCAGCCAAGAACGAGGGGAGATAGGGAACACCGGGGAGCTGTTTTTT.

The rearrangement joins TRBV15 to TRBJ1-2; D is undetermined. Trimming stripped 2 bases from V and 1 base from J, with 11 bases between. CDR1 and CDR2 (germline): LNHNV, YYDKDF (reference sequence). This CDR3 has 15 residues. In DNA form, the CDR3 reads TGTGCCACCAGCAGAACGCGGGCCAGTAACTATGGCTACACCTTC. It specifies CATSRTRASNYGYTF.

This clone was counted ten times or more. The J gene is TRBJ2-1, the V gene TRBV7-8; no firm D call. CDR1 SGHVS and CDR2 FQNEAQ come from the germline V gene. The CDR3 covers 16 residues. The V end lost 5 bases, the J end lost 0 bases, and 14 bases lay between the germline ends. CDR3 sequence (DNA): TGTGCCAGCAGCCCGGTCGCCGGAAGCTCCTACAATGAGCAGTTCTTC. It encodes CASSPVAGSSYNEQFF.

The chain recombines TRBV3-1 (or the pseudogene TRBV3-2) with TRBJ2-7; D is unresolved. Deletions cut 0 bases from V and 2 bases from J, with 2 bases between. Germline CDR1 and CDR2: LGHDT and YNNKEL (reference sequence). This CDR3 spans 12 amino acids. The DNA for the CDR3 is TGTGCCAGCAGCCAAGACCCCTACGAGCAGTACTTC. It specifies CASSQDPYEQYF.

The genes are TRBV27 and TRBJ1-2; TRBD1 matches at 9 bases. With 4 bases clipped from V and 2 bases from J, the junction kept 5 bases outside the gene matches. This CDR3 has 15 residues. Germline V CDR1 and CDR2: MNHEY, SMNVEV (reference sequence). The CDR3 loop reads CASSSSGTGNYGYTF. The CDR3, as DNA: TGTGCCAGCAGTTCCAGCGGGACAGGGAACTATGGCTACACCTTC.

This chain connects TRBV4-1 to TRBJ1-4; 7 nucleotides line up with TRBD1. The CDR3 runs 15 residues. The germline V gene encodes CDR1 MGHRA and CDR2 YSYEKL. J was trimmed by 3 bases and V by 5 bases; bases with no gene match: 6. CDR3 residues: CASSAGTVANEKLFF. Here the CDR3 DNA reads TGCGCCAGCAGCGCCGGGACAGTAGCTAATGAAAAACTGTTTTTT.

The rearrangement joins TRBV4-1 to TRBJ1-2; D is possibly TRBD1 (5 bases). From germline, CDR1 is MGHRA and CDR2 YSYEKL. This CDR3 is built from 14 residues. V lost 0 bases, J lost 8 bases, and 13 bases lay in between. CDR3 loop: CASSQEEQGWGYTF. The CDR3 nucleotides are TGCGCCAGCAGCCAAGAAGAGCAGGGCTGGGGCTACACCTTC.

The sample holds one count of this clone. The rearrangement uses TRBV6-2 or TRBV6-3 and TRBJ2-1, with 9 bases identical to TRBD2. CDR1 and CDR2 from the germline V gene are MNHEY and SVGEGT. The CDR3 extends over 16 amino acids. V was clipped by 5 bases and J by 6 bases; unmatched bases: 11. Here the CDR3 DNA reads TGTGCCAGCAGTGACCCCGTAGCGGGAGCGGGCAATGAGCAGTTCTTC. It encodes CASSDPVAGAGNEQFF.

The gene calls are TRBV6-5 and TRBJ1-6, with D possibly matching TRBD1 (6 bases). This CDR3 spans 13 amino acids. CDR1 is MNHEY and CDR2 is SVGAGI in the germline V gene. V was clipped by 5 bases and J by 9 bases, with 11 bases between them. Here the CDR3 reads CASSQQGSSPLHF. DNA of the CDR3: TGTGCCAGCAGTCAACAGGGAAGTTCACCCCTCCACTTT.

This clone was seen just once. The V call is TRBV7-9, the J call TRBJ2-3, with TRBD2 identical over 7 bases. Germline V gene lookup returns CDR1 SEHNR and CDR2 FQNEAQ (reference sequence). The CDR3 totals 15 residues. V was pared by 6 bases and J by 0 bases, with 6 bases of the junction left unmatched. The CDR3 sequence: CASSTSASSTDTQYF. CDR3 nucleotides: TGTGCCAGCAGTACTAGCGCTTCTAGCACAGATACGCAGTATTTT. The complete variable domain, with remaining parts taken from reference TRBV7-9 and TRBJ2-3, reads DTGVSQNPRHKITKRGQNVTFRCDPISEHNRLYWYRQTLGQGPEFLTYFQNEAQLEKSRLLSDRFSAERPKGSFSTLEIQRTEQGDSAMYLCASSTSASSTDTQYFGPGTRLTVL.

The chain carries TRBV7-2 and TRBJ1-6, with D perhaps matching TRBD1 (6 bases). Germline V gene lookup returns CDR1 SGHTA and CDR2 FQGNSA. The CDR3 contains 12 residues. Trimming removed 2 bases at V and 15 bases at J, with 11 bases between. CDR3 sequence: CASSLRGANLHF. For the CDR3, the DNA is TGTGCCAGCAGCTTACGGGGGGCGAACCTCCACTTT.

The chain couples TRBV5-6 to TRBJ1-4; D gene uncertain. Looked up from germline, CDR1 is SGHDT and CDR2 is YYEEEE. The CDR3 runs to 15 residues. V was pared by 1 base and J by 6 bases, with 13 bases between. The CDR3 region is CASSLLGDSDEKLFF. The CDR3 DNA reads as TGTGCCAGCAGCTTGTTGGGAGACTCTGATGAAAAACTGTTTTTT.

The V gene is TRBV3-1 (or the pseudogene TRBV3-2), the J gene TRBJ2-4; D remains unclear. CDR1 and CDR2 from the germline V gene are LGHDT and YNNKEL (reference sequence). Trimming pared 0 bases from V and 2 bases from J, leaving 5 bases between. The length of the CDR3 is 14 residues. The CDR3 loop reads CASSQDISKNIQYF. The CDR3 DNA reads TGTGCCAGCAGCCAAGATATTTCCAAAAACATTCAGTACTTC.

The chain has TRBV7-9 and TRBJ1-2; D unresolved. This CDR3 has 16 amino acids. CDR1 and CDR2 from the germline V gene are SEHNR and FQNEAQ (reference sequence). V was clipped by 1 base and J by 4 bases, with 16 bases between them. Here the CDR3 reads CASSLGGAGDVYGYTF. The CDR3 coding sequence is TGTGCCAGCAGCTTAGGGGGAGCCGGGGATGTCTATGGCTACACCTTC.

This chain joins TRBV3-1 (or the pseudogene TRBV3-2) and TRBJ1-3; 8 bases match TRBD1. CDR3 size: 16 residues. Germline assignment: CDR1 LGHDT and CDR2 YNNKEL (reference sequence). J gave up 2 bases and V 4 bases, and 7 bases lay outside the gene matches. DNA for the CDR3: TGTGCCAGCAGCCCAAGTGGCAGGGGGCCTGGAAACACCATATATTTT. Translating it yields CASSPSGRGPGNTIYF.

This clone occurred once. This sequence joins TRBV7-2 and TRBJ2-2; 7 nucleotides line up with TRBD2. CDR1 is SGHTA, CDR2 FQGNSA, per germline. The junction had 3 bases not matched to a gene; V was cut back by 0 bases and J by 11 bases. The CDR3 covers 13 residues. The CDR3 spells CASSLAGGYELFF. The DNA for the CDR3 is TGTGCCAGCAGCTTAGCGGGGGGGTATGAGCTGTTTTTT.

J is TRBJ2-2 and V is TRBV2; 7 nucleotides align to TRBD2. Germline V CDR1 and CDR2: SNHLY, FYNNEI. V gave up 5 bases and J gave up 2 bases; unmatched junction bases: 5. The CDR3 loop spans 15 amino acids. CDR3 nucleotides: TGTGCCAGCAGTTGGGGACTACTAAACACCGGGGAGCTGTTTTTT. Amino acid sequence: CASSWGLLNTGELFF. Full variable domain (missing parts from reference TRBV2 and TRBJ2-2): EPEVTQTPSHQVTQMGQEVILRCVPISNHLYFYWYRQILGQKVEFLVSFYNNEISEKSEIFDDQFSVERPDGSNFTLKIRSTKLEDSAMYFCASSWGLLNTGELFFGEGSRLTVL.

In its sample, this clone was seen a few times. The CDR3 is CASRLWGQGPNTEAFF. The CDR3, as DNA: TGTGCCAGTCGCCTCTGGGGACAGGGGCCTAACACTGAAGCTTTCTTT. The J gene is TRBJ1-1, the V gene TRBV19, with TRBD1 identical over 10 bases. V dropped 8 bases and J dropped 2; count of bases not matched to a gene: 11. Germline CDR1 LNHDA, CDR2 SQIVND (reference sequence). The length of the CDR3 is 16 residues.

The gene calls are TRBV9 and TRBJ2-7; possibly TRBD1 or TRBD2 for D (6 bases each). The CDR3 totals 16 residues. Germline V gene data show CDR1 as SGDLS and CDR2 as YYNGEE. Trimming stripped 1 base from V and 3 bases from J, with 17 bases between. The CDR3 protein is CASSVSGGGSNYEQYF. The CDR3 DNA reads TGTGCCAGCAGCGTAAGCGGAGGGGGGTCTAACTACGAGCAGTACTTC.

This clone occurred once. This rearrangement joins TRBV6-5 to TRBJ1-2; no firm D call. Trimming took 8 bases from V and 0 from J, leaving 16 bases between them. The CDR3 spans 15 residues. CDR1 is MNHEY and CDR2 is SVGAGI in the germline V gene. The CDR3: CASAPGPITNYGYTF. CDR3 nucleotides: TGTGCCAGCGCGCCGGGTCCCATTACTAACTATGGCTACACCTTC.

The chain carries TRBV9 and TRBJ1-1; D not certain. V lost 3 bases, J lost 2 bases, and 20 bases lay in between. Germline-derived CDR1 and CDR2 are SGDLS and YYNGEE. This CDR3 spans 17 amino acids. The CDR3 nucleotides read TGTGCCAGCAGCGCCGTTCCCCCCGGCGGGATCAACACTGAAGCTTTCTTT. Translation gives CASSAVPPGGINTEAFF.